This T cell receptor beta chain is from a study of OX40 agonist ivuxolimab in advanced cancers. Study summary: One patient with hepatocellular carcinoma and two with cutaneous melanoma, three in all, had partial responses.

This clone was detected only once. Deletions cut 3 bases from V and 4 bases from J, with 15 bases between. The CDR3 is 15 residues long. Germline V gene sequence: CDR1 MNHNS, CDR2 SASEGT. This table comes from immunoSEQ multiplex PCR, and its TCRdb copy is limited to in-frame clones, with some not included. The sample gives around 91,000 clones, roughly nine tenths of which show up once; around 0.19% is in the top ten. The receptor was derived from an adult with an advanced solid tumor such as melanoma, head and neck, liver or kidney cancer. The material was CD4+ or CD8+ T cells sorted from blood, obtained in a trial of the OX40 agonist ivuxolimab. V usage is TRBV6-1 and J usage is TRBJ1-2, with a possible D match to TRBD1 (5 bases). CDR3: CASSDTPGTFYGYTF. The CDR3 region has the DNA TGTGCCAGCAGTGATACGCCCGGGACGTTCTATGGCTACACCTTC.